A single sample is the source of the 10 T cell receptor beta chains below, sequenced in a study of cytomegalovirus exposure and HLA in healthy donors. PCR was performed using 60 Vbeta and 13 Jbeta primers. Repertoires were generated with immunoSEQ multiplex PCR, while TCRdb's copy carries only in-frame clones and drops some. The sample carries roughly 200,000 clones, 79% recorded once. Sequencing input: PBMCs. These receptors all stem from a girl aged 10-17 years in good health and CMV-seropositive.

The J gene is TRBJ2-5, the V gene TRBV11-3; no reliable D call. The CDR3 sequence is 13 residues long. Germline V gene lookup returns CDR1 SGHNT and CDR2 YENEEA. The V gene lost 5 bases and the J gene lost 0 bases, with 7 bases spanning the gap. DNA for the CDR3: TGTGCCAGCAGCGAAGCCCACCAAGAGACCCAGTACTTC. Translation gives CASSEAHQETQYF.

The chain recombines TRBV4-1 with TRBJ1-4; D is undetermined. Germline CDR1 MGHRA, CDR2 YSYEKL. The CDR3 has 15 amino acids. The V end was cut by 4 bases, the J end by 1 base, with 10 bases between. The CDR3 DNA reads TGCGCCAGCAGCCCCCCCCCGGGAACTAATGAAAAACTGTTTTTT. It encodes CASSPPPGTNEKLFF.

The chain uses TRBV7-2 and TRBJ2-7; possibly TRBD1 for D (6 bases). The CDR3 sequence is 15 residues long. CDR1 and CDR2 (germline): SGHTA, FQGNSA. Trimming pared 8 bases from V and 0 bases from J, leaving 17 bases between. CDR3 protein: CASSLFTGNSYEQYF. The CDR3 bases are TGTGCCAGCTCCCTGTTTACAGGGAACTCCTACGAGCAGTACTTC.

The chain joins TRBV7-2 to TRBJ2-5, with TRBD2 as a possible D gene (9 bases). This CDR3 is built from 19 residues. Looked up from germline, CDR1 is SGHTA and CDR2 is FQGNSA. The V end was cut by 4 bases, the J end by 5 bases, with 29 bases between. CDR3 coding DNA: TGTGCCAGCAGCTCGCAGGGGGCCGGGAGCGGGGGGCCCCGGGAGACCCAGTACTTC. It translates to CASSSQGAGSGGPRETQYF.

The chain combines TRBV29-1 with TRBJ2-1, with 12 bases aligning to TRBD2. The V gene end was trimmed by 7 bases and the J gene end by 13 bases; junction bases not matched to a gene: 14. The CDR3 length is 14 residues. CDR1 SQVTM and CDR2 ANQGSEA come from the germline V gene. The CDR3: CSAGLAGPQETQFF. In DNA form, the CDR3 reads TGCAGCGCCGGACTAGCGGGGCCCCAAGAGACCCAGTTCTTC.

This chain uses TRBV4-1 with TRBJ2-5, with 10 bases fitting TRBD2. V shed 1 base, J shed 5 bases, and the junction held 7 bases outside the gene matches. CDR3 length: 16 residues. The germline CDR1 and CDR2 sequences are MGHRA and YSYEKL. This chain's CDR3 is CASSQGIAGGQETQYF. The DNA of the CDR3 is TGCGCCAGCAGCCAAGGGATAGCGGGGGGCCAGGAGACCCAGTACTTC.

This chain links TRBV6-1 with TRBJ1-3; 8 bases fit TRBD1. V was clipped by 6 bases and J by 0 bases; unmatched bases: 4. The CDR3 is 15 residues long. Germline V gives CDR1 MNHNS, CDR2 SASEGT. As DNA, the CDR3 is TGTGCCAGCAGGGCTGGACAGGGCTCTGGAAACACCATATATTTT. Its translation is CASRAGQGSGNTIYF.

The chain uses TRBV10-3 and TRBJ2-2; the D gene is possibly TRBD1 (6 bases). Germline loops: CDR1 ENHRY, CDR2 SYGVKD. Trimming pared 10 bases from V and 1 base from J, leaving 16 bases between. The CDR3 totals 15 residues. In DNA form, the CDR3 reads TGTGCCACCAATACAGGGCAGAGGAACACCGGGGAGCTGTTTTTT. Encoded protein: CATNTGQRNTGELFF.

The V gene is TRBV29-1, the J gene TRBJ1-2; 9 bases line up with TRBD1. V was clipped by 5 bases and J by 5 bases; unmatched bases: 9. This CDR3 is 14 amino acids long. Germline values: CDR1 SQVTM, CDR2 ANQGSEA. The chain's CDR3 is CSVQPPGQGYGYTF. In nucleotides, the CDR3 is TGCAGCGTTCAACCACCGGGACAGGGATATGGCTACACCTTC.

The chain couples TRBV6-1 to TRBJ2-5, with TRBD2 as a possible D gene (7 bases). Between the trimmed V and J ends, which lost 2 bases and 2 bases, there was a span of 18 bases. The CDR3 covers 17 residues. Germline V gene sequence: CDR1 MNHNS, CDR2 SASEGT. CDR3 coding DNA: TGTGCCAGCAGTGAACTTATGGGTAGGGGGGGTCAAGAGACCCAGTACTTC. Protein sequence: CASSELMGRGGQETQYF.